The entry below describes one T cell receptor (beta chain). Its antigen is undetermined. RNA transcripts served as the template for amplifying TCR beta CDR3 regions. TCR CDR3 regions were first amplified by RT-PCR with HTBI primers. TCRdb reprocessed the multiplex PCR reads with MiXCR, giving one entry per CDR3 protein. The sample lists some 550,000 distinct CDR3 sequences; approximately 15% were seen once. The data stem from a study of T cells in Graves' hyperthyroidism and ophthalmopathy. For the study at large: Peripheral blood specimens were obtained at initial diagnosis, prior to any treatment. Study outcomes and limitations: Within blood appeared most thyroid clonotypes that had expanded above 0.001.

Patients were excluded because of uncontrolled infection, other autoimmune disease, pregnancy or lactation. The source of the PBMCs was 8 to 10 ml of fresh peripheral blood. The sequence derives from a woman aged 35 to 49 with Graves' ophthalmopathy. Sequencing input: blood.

In nucleotides, the CDR3 is TGTGCCAGCAGCGTAGGTCCCCACGGGAATCAGCCCCAGCATTTT. Its translation: CASSVGPHGNQPQHF. The V gene is TRBV9, the J gene TRBJ1-5; D remains unclear. Germline V gene data show CDR1 as SGDLS and CDR2 as YYNGEE. Trimming removed 0 bases from V and 4 bases from J, with 11 bases in between. This CDR3 region has 15 residues.